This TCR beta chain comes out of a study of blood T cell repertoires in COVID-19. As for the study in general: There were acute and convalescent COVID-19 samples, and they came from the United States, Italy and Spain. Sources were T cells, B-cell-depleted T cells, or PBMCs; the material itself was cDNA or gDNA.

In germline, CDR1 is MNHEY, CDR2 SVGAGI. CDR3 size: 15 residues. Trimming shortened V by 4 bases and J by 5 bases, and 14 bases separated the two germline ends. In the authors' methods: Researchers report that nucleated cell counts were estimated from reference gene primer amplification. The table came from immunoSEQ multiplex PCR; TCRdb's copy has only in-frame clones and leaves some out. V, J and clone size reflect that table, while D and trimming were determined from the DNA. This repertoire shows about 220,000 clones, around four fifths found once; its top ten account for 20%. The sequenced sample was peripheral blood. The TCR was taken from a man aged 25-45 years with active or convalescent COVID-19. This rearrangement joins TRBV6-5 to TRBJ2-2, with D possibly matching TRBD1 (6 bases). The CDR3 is CASSLGALGTGELFF. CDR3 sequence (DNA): TGTGCCAGCAGTTTGGGGGCGCTCGGTACCGGGGAGCTGTTTTTT.